This is a list of T cell receptor beta chains from one sample in a study of early T cells in non-severe SARS-CoV-2 infection. Each CDR3 protein gets one entry after TCRdb re-called the 5' RACE reads with MiXCR. The sample shows about 48,000 distinct CDR3 sequences, 8.5% to 10% of them seen only once. The sample consisted of whole blood. All receptors derive from an adult who was a healthcare worker with PCR-confirmed SARS-CoV-2 infection or an uninfected control (not recorded which). CDR3s leave out the opening cysteine and the closing phenylalanine or tryptophan. The D gene is left open where the match is weak. Clone size is stated in some rows and not others, as once, few, many or a class when expanded.

v_call,d_call,j_call,clone_size,cdr3_aa
TRBV20-1,.,TRBJ1-1,many,SAKTDTEAF
TRBV4-1,.,TRBJ2-1,.,ASSPLGRSEQF
TRBV27,TRBD2,TRBJ2-2,many,ASSPGTSGGTGELF
TRBV10-1,.,TRBJ2-3,few,ASSAQRVGTDTQY
TRBV29-1,.,TRBJ1-6,many,SVHGRAGRPKSPLH
TRBV6-2/TRBV6-3,.,TRBJ1-1,.,ASSYPGRRGISEAF
TRBV4-2,.,TRBJ2-1,.,ASSHILLGGTRSYNEQF
TRBV20-1,.,TRBJ2-3,few,SASSTGDSTDTQY
TRBV5-1,TRBD2,TRBJ2-1,few,ASSPGLAGESYNEQF
TRBV4-1,TRBD1,TRBJ2-3,.,ASSQADRGATDTQY
TRBV7-9,TRBD1,TRBJ1-1,.,ASSSRTGTGVQNTEVF
TRBV28,TRBD1,TRBJ2-5,.,ASSSSPWTGPGETQY
TRBV6-6,TRBD1,TRBJ2-1,many,ASNPPGQGRNEQF
TRBV10-3,.,TRBJ2-6,many,AIGDISGANVLT
TRBV7-2,.,TRBJ2-2,few,ASSLDFGAGELF
TRBV27,.,TRBJ1-5,many,ASSLGSGNQPQH
TRBV12-3/TRBV12-4,.,TRBJ2-1,.,ASTQAGRRDNEQF
TRBV19,TRBD1,TRBJ2-7,many,ASSIGQGASYEQY
TRBV2,.,TRBJ2-2,.,ASTQGAGTSNTGELF
TRBV7-7,.,TRBJ2-5,.,ASSSDKGGETQY
TRBV6-4,TRBD2,TRBJ2-3,many,ASSETSGNTQY
TRBV20-1,TRBD2,TRBJ2-2,.,SAETGEGLTGELF
TRBV29-1,.,TRBJ2-3,many,SVEEGTGGPDTQY
TRBV20-1,.,TRBJ2-1,.,SARPDGGSYNEQF
TRBV19,.,TRBJ2-1,.,ASSIGISRNEQF
TRBV6-5,.,TRBJ1-4,few,ASRGPGGEKLF
TRBV10-3,.,TRBJ1-1,many,AISESGARTEAF
TRBV18,TRBD2,TRBJ2-3,many,ASSPRLAENPSTDTQY
TRBV12-3/TRBV12-4,TRBD1,TRBJ2-3,.,ASSPGGPDTQY
TRBV7-9,TRBD1,TRBJ1-6,many,ASSPPGQGLGNSPLH
TRBV3-1,.,TRBJ1-2,many,ASSQDGRSMRAGYT
TRBV3-1,.,TRBJ2-2,.,ASSRGTVVTGELI
TRBV3-1,.,TRBJ2-7,few,ASSPSDTYNPLYEQY
TRBV29-1,.,TRBJ2-5,.,SVGRQQETQY
TRBV28,.,TRBJ1-1,many,ASSSFRWGRGTEAF
TRBV2,.,TRBJ2-4,few,ASSEGTLENIQY
TRBV19,.,TRBJ2-1,many,ASSISRYNEQF
TRBV18,.,TRBJ1-2,many,ASSPPGEVHGYT
TRBV20-1,TRBD2,TRBJ2-7,many,SARTPGLNEQY
TRBV10-2,TRBD1,TRBJ2-7,many,ASSDPGTGGREQY
TRBV29-1,.,TRBJ1-2,.,SVEVPRTLDGYT
TRBV2,.,TRBJ1-5,few,ASSNGQGVQPQH
TRBV7-9,.,TRBJ2-3,many,ASSPRGPDTQY
TRBV28,.,TRBJ2-7,many,ASSLPAVGRGYEQY
TRBV29-1,.,TRBJ2-3,.,SVGRVMTDTQY
TRBV27,.,TRBJ2-3,few,ASRASATSTDTQY
TRBV4-1,.,TRBJ2-7,few,ASSQVQGPYEQY